The clone carrying this TCR beta chain was seen a few times. Antigen specificity is unknown. The data were obtained in a study of beta chain features in type 1 diabetes. Per the germline V gene, CDR1 is LNHDA and CDR2 is SQIVND (reference sequence). The CDR3 length is 14 residues. V gave up 5 bases and J gave up 3 bases, with 14 bases separating them. The study, taken as a whole, reports: For Type 1 diabetes patients, all four CD4+ subsets carried TCRB CDR3s that were moderately but significantly shorter.

Reverse transcribing all isolated RNA meant expressed TCRB transcripts were sequenced. Sequenced by immunoSEQ multiplex PCR; TCRdb stores in-frame clones only, minus some. Here the sample spans hundreds of thousands of clones, approximately 11% being singletons. Blood was collected once per donor into heparin, averaging around 0.11 L. The source is a woman younger than 45 in good health. This chain joins TRBV19 and TRBJ2-7, with D possibly TRBD1 on 5 matching bases. The sample comprised naive CD4+ T cells from blood. The CDR3 region is CASSFRTDSYEQYF. The CDR3 DNA is TGTGCCAGTAGTTTCAGAACTGACAGCTACGAGCAGTACTTC.